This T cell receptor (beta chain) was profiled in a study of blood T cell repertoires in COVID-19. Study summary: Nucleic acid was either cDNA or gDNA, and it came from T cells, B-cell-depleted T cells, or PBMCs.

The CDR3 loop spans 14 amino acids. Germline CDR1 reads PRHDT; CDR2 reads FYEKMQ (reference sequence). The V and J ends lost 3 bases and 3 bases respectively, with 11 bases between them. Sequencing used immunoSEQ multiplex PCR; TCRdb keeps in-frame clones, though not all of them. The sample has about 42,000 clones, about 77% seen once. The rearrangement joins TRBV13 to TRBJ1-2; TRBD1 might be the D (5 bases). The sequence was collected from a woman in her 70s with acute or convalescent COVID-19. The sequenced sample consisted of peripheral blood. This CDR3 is CASSFQGIDYGYTF. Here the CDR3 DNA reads TGTGCCAGCAGCTTTCAGGGTATTGACTATGGCTACACCTTC.